The clone carrying this TCR beta chain was observed many times. Trimming took 4 bases from V and 2 from J, leaving 7 bases between them. This CDR3 spans 13 amino acids. CDR1 KGHDR and CDR2 SFDVKD come from the germline V gene. This sample was included in a study of identical twins. TCRdb analysed the 5' RACE reads with MiXCR anew, one entry per CDR3 protein. The data show some 1,600,000 distinct CDR3 sequences, more than 30% seen once. This chain uses TRBV24-1 with TRBJ1-2; D is perhaps TRBD1 (5 bases). This receptor was identified in a newborn girl in good health. The sample consisted of cord blood. CDR3 amino acids: CATSDRDNYGYTF. The DNA of the CDR3 is TGTGCCACCAGTGACCGGGACAACTATGGCTACACCTTC.